The rows below give T cell receptor beta chains drawn from one sample of a study of Graves' ophthalmopathy and Graves' hyperthyroidism. TCRdb passed the multiplex PCR reads through MiXCR, listing each CDR3 protein once. The sample lists approximately 37,000 distinct CDR3 sequences; 52% were seen once. The sequenced sample was peripheral blood. These receptors all come from an adult man with Graves' ophthalmopathy. The CDR3 runs from the conserved cysteine through the conserved F or W. Each record gives: clone size, J gene, V gene, D gene, CDR3 DNA, CDR3 protein. A D gene is named only where the DNA matches it firmly. The size entry is marked missing in some rows and otherwise reads once, few, many or a size class.

medium-sized,TRBJ2-3,TRBV24-1,.,TGTGCCACCAGTGATTTGCAGGGTGGACCCACAGATACGCAGTATTTT,CATSDLQGGPTDTQYF
.,TRBJ1-4,TRBV25-1,.,TGTGCCAGCAGTGATGGTCTGAGGGGACGGGATGGAATACTGTTTTTT,CASSDGLRGRDGILFF
few,TRBJ1-2,TRBV29-1,TRBD1,TGCAGCGCCGAAGGGGAGGGGGCGGCTGGCTACACCTTC,CSAEGEGAAGYTF
many,TRBJ1-4,TRBV5-1,TRBD1,TGCGCCAGCAGCCTCCAGGGGGGACAGGTTAATGAAAAACTGTTTTTT,CASSLQGGQVNEKLFF
once,TRBJ1-6,TRBV5-4,TRBD1,TGTGCCAGCAACCAAGGGGGGAGTCCAGGGGGATTTCTGAATTCACCCCTCCACTTT,CASNQGGSPGGFLNSPLHF
many,TRBJ2-2,TRBV7-3,.,TGTGCCAGCAGCTTAACGGCCAACACCGGGGAGCTGTTTTTT,CASSLTANTGELFF
.,TRBJ2-5,TRBV3-1,.,TGTGCCAGCAGCCAAAACAGCAAAGGGGAGAACCAGTACTTC,CASSQNSKGENQYF
many,TRBJ2-5,TRBV5-1,TRBD1,TGCGCCAGCAGCGGGGGGACAGGGGGATACCAAGAGACCCAGTACTTC,CASSGGTGGYQETQYF
.,TRBJ1-2,TRBV6-1,.,TGTGCCAGCAGTGATGGGGATTGGGGGCGCGGCTATGGCTACACCTTC,CASSDGDWGRGYGYTF
many,TRBJ1-5,TRBV6-5,.,TGTGCCAGGTCCGGAGCAGCCTTCAATCAGCCCCAGCATTTT,CARSGAAFNQPQHF
.,TRBJ2-1,TRBV5-1,TRBD2,TGCGCCAGCAGCCAAACTAGCGGGAGCTCCTACAATGAGCAGTTCTTC,CASSQTSGSSYNEQFF
many,TRBJ2-3,TRBV12-3/TRBV12-4,TRBD2,TGTGCCAGCAGTCTGACTCACCTGGGGGAGACTAGCGGGAGTCGCGATACGCAGTATTTT,CASSLTHLGETSGSRDTQYF
many,TRBJ2-3,TRBV19,.,TGTGCCAGTAATAACGGCCTAGCCGCAACAGATACGCAGTATTTT,CASNNGLAATDTQYF
many,TRBJ1-5,TRBV12-3/TRBV12-4,.,TGTGCCAGCAGTTTGACTGAGGACAGAAATCAGCCCCAGCATTTT,CASSLTEDRNQPQHF
.,TRBJ2-7,TRBV15,TRBD2,TGTGCCACCAGCAGAGATCGGGGACTAGGGATACCCTACGAGCAGTACTTC,CATSRDRGLGIPYEQYF
.,TRBJ2-5,TRBV2,.,TGTGCCAGCAGTGCGGACAGCCAAGAGACCCAGTACTTC,CASSADSQETQYF
many,TRBJ2-1,TRBV6-1,TRBD2,TGTGCCAGCAGTGAACTAGCGGGAGGTTACAATGAGCAGTTCTTC,CASSELAGGYNEQFF
.,TRBJ2-5,TRBV20-1,TRBD1,TGCAGTGCTAGGCAATCAGGGACAGGGGGCCAAGAGACCCAGTACTTC,CSARQSGTGGQETQYF
many,TRBJ2-7,TRBV12-3/TRBV12-4,.,TGTGCCAGCAGTTTATCAGGGATCGTTTGGGAGCAGTACTTC,CASSLSGIVWEQYF
many,TRBJ1-1,TRBV6-4,.,TGTGCCAGCAGTGACCAAAGGGGCACTGAAGCTTTCTTT,CASSDQRGTEAFF
.,TRBJ2-1,TRBV9,TRBD2,TGTGCCAGCAGCGTAGAGGGACTAGCGGAACGGGAGCAGTTCTTC,CASSVEGLAEREQFF
.,TRBJ2-2,TRBV11-2,.,TGTGCCAGCAGCTCGTTGACAGGGAACACCGGGGAGCTGTTTTTT,CASSSLTGNTGELFF